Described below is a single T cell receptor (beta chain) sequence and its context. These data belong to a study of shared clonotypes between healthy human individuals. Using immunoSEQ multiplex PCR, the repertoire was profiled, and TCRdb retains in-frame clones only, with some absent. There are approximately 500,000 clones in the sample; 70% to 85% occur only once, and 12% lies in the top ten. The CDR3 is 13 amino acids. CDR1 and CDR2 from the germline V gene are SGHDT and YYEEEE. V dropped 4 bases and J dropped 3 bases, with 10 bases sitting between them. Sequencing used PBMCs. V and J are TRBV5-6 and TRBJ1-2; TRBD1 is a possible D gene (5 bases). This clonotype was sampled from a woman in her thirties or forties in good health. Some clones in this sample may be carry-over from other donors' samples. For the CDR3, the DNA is TGTGCCAGCAGCCTCCCGGGGCACTATGGCTACACCTTC. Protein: CASSLPGHYGYTF. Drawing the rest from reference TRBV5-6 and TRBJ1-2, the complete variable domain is DAGVTQSPTHLIKTRGQQVTLRCSPKSGHDTVSWYQQALGQGPQFIFQYYEEEERQRGNFPDRFSGHQFPNYSSELNVNALLLGDSALYLCASSLPGHYGYTFGSGTRLTVV.